These 16 T cell receptor beta chains share one sample of origin, sequenced in a study of tumor and adjacent non-tumor tissue in lung cancer. This sample's RNA came from whole unsorted tissue. This non-tumor lung sample came from over 3 cm beyond the tumor edge. A modified ARM-PCR protocol with three rounds of nested PCR amplified TCRbeta. TCRdb reprocessed the multiplex PCR reads with MiXCR, giving one entry per CDR3 protein. This sample has 85,000 to 130,000 distinct CDR3 sequences, with approximately 65% found just once. The sequenced sample consisted of distant non-tumor lung tissue. These receptors were obtained from a man aged 25-45 years with non-small cell lung cancer.

Note on this clonotype: Likely a read error: the CDR3 ends without its conserved phenylalanine or tryptophan. This chain uses TRBV11-1 with TRBJ2-4; D assignment may be TRBD1 or TRBD2 (5 bases each). Germline CDR1 is SGHAT and CDR2 is FQDESV (reference sequence). The CDR3 sequence is 16 residues long. In DNA, the CDR3 is TGTGCCAGCACCCACTCAGGCAGGGCGACTAAAAACGTTCAGTACTTG. Translated: CASTHSGRATKNVQYL.

The chain is built from TRBV29-1 and TRBJ2-1; no clear D gene. CDR1 is SQVTM, CDR2 ANQGSEA, per germline. This CDR3 has 10 amino acids. The DNA for the CDR3 is TGCAGGGCCGTGGTGAATGAGCAGTTCTTC. This sequence encodes CRAVVNEQFF.

As regards this clonotype: One end of the junction fails to match germline, which may point to a read error. This rearrangement joins TRBV11-1 to TRBJ2-5; D gene ambiguous. CDR1 and CDR2 (germline): SGHAT, FQDESV (reference sequence). This CDR3 region has 14 residues. The CDR3 DNA sequence: TGTGTTAGCAGCGCCGACACGTACCAAGATACCCAGTACTTC. Its translation is CVSSADTYQDTQYF.

CDR3 sequence reads: CASSSQGRTDTQYF. The CDR3 nucleotides read TGTGCCAGCAGTTCACAGGGACGCACAGATACGCAGTATTTT. V and J are TRBV11-2 and TRBJ2-3, with D tentatively TRBD1 (6 bases). Trimming pared 6 bases from V and 1 base from J, leaving 11 bases between. CDR1 and CDR2 (germline): SGHAT, FQNNGV. The CDR3 is 14 residues long. Combining the CDR3 with reference TRBV11-2 and TRBJ2-3 gives the whole variable domain EAGVAQSPRYKIIEKRQSVAFWCNPISGHATLYWYQQILGQGPKLLIQFQNNGVVDDSQLPKDRFSAERLKGVDSTLKIQPAKLEDSAVYLCASSSQGRTDTQYFGPGTRLTVL.

For this clonotype: A much larger clone is a single base away; this may be a read error. This chain joins TRBV5-4 and TRBJ2-1, with a possible D match to TRBD2 (6 bases). Germline lookup yields CDR1 SGHNT and CDR2 YYREEE (reference sequence). CDR3 length: 15 amino acids. Trimming removed 3 bases at V and 16 bases at J, with 26 bases between. The CDR3 coding sequence is TGTGCCAGCAGCTCGCTCGGTCTAGCGTCCCCGAGGCATTTCTTC. Translation: CASSSLGLASPRHFF.

A remark on this clonotype: At one boundary the junction diverges from the germline segment, which might be a read error. The chain has TRBV29-1 and TRBJ2-3; perhaps TRBD1 as D (6 bases). This CDR3 has 13 residues. The germline V gene has CDR1 SQVTM and CDR2 ANQGSEA. CDR3: CSVGRAGVDTQYF. CDR3 sequence (DNA): TGCAGCGTTGGCCGGGCAGGGGTCGATACACAGTATTTT.

This clonotype was found a few times. A much larger clone lies one base from this, so it may be a read error. The rearrangement links TRBV6-2 or TRBV6-3 to TRBJ2-6; possible D gene TRBD1, 5 bases. Per germline, CDR1 MNHEY and CDR2 SVGEGT. CDR3 size: 18 residues. CDR3 protein: CTSSYYGQIRSGANVLTF. The CDR3 bases are TGTACCAGCAGTTACTACGGACAAATTCGCTCTGGGGCCAACGTCCTGACTTTC.

This clonotype occurred once. The junction differs from germline at one of its ends, possibly a read error. This chain links TRBV29-1 with TRBJ1-2; perhaps TRBD1 as D (5 bases). Germline loops: CDR1 SQVTM, CDR2 ANQGSEA. This CDR3 is 15 amino acids long. The CDR3 loop is CSIDVVGAILGGYTF. In DNA form, the CDR3 reads TGTAGCATTGATGTGGTAGGGGCAATCCTGGGAGGCTACACCTTC.

The sample holds many counts of this clonotype. The genes are TRBV6-9 and TRBJ1-3, with a tentative D call TRBD1 (5 bases). The CDR3 has 16 amino acids. V was trimmed by 4 bases and J by 3 bases, leaving 16 bases between them. Germline assignment: CDR1 MNHGY and CDR2 SVAAGI. CDR3 sequence reads: CASSCHRWGGGNTIYF. CDR3 sequence (DNA): TGTGCCAGCAGTTGCCACAGGTGGGGTGGTGGAAACACCATATATTTT.

A word on this clonotype: Sequence at one end of the junction differs from germline and may be a read error. The chain links TRBV5-1 to TRBJ2-1; 11 bases match TRBD2. Germline CDR1 and CDR2: SGHRS and YFSETQ. There are 15 residues in the CDR3. The DNA of the CDR3 is TGTGCCAGCAGCTCTGTAGCGGGAGGGCATACTGAGCAGTTCTTC. Protein: CASSSVAGGHTEQFF.

The sample holds a few counts of this clonotype. A much larger clone differs by one base, so this may be a read error. As DNA, the CDR3 is TGTGCCATCAGTGAGCCCTGGACAGGGAACTCTGAAGCTTTCTTT. Translating gives CAISEPWTGNSEAFF. The chain employs TRBV10-3 and TRBJ1-1; 8 nucleotides agree with TRBD1. The CDR3 loop spans 15 amino acids. Per the germline V gene, CDR1 is ENHRY and CDR2 is SYGVKD.

This clonotype was detected a few times. The chain couples TRBV30 to TRBJ2-7, with D unresolved. Trimming stripped 2 bases from V and 5 bases from J, with 7 bases between. CDR1 is GTSNPN, CDR2 SVGIG, per germline (reference sequence). This CDR3 is built from 11 residues. The CDR3 coding sequence is TGTGCCTGGAGTTCTGGCGACGAGCAGTACTTC. Translated: CAWSSGDEQYF.

This clonotype was found once. Likely a read error: the CDR3 ends without its conserved phenylalanine or tryptophan. V usage is TRBV6-5 and J usage is TRBJ1-6; TRBD1 agrees at 11 bases. The CDR3 has 15 residues. CDR1 and CDR2 (germline): MNHEY, SVGAGI. CDR3 residues: CASSYGTGGNSPLHS. CDR3 in DNA: TGTGCCAGCAGTTACGGGACAGGGGGTAATTCACCACTCCACTCT.

This clonotype was found a few times. Mismatch with germline at one junction end may stem from a read error. V gene TRBV6-2 or TRBV6-3 combines with J gene TRBJ1-5; perhaps TRBD1 as D (5 bases). This CDR3 spans 12 amino acids. CDR1 and CDR2 (germline): MNHEY, SVGEGT. The CDR3, as DNA: TGTGCCAGCAGGCCGGGGCATCAGCCCCAACATTTT. Amino acids: CASRPGHQPQHF.

This clonotype has ten or more counts. The chain recombines TRBV6-2 or TRBV6-3 with TRBJ2-1; no definite D call. The CDR3 runs to 16 residues. Germline CDR1 is MNHEY and CDR2 is SVGEGT. Trimming took 2 bases from V and 0 from J, leaving 11 bases between them. The CDR3 is CASSYAGASSYNEQFF. CDR3 bases: TGTGCCAGCAGTTACGCAGGCGCCAGCTCCTACAATGAGCAGTTCTTC.

This clonotype was detected many times. The chain links TRBV6-6 to TRBJ2-3; D remains unclear. The CDR3 runs 11 residues. Trimming shortened V by 3 bases and J by 5 bases, and 3 bases separated the two germline ends. Germline loops: CDR1 MNHNY, CDR2 SVGAGI (reference sequence). Written as DNA, the CDR3 is TGTGCCAGCAGTTATGGAGATACGCAGTATTTT. Translation: CASSYGDTQYF.